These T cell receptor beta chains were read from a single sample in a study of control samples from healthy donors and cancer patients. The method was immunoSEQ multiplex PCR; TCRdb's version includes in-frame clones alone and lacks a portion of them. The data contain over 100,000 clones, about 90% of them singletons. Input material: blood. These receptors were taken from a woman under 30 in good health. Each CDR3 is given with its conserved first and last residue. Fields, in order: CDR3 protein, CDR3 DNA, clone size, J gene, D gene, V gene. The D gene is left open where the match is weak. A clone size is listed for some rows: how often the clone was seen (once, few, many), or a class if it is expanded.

CDR3aa: CASSSPGTLTDNEQFF
CDR3nt: TGTGCCAGCAGCTCCCCAGGGACGCTTACTGACAATGAGCAGTTCTTC
abundance: NA
j_gene: TRBJ2-1
d_gene: NA
v_gene: TRBV7-2

CDR3aa: CAWSVLSGLGTEAFF
CDR3nt: TGTGCCTGGAGTGTACTGTCGGGACTGGGTACTGAAGCTTTCTTT
abundance: NA
j_gene: TRBJ1-1
d_gene: NA
v_gene: TRBV30

CDR3aa: CSVGGYGTQSLGAFF
CDR3nt: TGCAGCGTTGGTGGCTACGGGACACAAAGTTTGGGAGCTTTCTTT
abundance: NA
j_gene: TRBJ1-1
d_gene: NA
v_gene: TRBV29-1

CDR3aa: CASSWARHPTNEKLFF
CDR3nt: TGTGCCAGCAGTTGGGCCCGACATCCAACTAATGAAAAACTGTTTTTT
abundance: NA
j_gene: TRBJ1-4
d_gene: NA
v_gene: TRBV28

CDR3aa: CASSQGVYGYTF
CDR3nt: TGTGCCAGCAGCCAAGGGGTCTATGGCTACACCTTC
abundance: NA
j_gene: TRBJ1-2
d_gene: NA
v_gene: TRBV25-1

CDR3aa: CASSLKSGEQYF
CDR3nt: TGTGCCAGCAGCCTCAAATCGGGGGAGCAGTACTTC
abundance: NA
j_gene: TRBJ2-7
d_gene: NA
v_gene: TRBV7-9

CDR3aa: CAWSVRPGNTIYF
CDR3nt: TGTGCCTGGAGTGTCCGCCCGGGAAACACCATATATTTT
abundance: NA
j_gene: TRBJ1-3
d_gene: NA
v_gene: TRBV30

CDR3aa: CASSPVRSGVPNGYTF
CDR3nt: TGTGCCAGCAGCCCCGTTAGGTCGGGGGTCCCTAATGGCTACACCTTC
abundance: NA
j_gene: TRBJ1-2
d_gene: NA
v_gene: TRBV7-9

CDR3aa: CASSIVESPEAFF
CDR3nt: TGTGCCAGTAGTATCGTGGAATCCCCAGAAGCTTTCTTT
abundance: few
j_gene: TRBJ1-1
d_gene: NA
v_gene: TRBV19

CDR3aa: CASSLQGRQPQHF
CDR3nt: TGTGCCAGCAGTTTACAGGGTCGTCAGCCCCAGCATTTT
abundance: NA
j_gene: TRBJ1-5
d_gene: NA
v_gene: TRBV6-5

CDR3aa: CASSHFSAQETQYF
CDR3nt: TGTGCCAGCAGCCATTTTAGCGCCCAAGAGACCCAGTACTTC
abundance: NA
j_gene: TRBJ2-5
d_gene: NA
v_gene: TRBV7-9

CDR3aa: CASSRSGQGFYEQYF
CDR3nt: TGTGCCAGCAGCCGGTCGGGACAGGGATTCTACGAGCAGTACTTC
abundance: NA
j_gene: TRBJ2-7
d_gene: TRBD1
v_gene: TRBV7-2

CDR3aa: CAISESGGAGSNQPQHF
CDR3nt: TGTGCCATCAGTGAGTCGGGAGGGGCGGGTAGCAATCAGCCCCAGCATTTT
abundance: NA
j_gene: TRBJ1-5
d_gene: NA
v_gene: TRBV10-3

CDR3aa: CARSPPMIERRGDTQYF
CDR3nt: TGTGCCAGAAGCCCCCCAATGATCGAGCGGAGGGGAGATACGCAGTATTTT
abundance: NA
j_gene: TRBJ2-3
d_gene: NA
v_gene: TRBV5-3

CDR3aa: CASRRNEKLFF
CDR3nt: TGTGCCAGCAGACGGAATGAAAAACTGTTTTTT
abundance: NA
j_gene: TRBJ1-4
d_gene: NA
v_gene: TRBV3-1/TRBV3-2

CDR3aa: CAIRGQGGSGEQFF
CDR3nt: TGTGCCATCAGGGGACAGGGAGGTAGTGGTGAGCAGTTCTTC
abundance: few
j_gene: TRBJ2-1
d_gene: TRBD1
v_gene: TRBV10-3

CDR3aa: CAIRGSRALEKLFF
CDR3nt: TGTGCCATCAGGGGGTCCCGGGCTTTGGAAAAACTGTTTTTT
abundance: NA
j_gene: TRBJ1-4
d_gene: NA
v_gene: TRBV10-3

CDR3aa: CASSRTTSGRNYEQYF
CDR3nt: TGCGCCAGCAGCAGAACCACGTCCGGGAGGAACTACGAGCAGTACTTC
abundance: NA
j_gene: TRBJ2-7
d_gene: TRBD2
v_gene: TRBV5-1

CDR3aa: CAWNRGLGEKLFF
CDR3nt: TGTGCCTGGAACAGGGGGCTAGGGGAAAAACTGTTTTTT
abundance: NA
j_gene: TRBJ1-4
d_gene: TRBD1
v_gene: TRBV30

CDR3aa: CASSLPPYEQYF
CDR3nt: TGTGCCAGCAGTTTACCTCCCTACGAGCAGTACTTC
abundance: NA
j_gene: TRBJ2-7
d_gene: NA
v_gene: TRBV28

CDR3aa: CAWSVGGVFGDTQYF
CDR3nt: TGTGCCTGGAGTGTAGGGGGGGTCTTTGGAGATACGCAGTATTTT
abundance: NA
j_gene: TRBJ2-3
d_gene: NA
v_gene: TRBV30

CDR3aa: CASSGPGGQPQHF
CDR3nt: TGTGCCAGCAGTGGTCCAGGGGGTCAGCCCCAGCATTTT
abundance: NA
j_gene: TRBJ1-5
d_gene: TRBD1
v_gene: TRBV25-1

CDR3aa: CASSIGRYTEAFF
CDR3nt: TGTGCCAGTAGTATAGGACGGTACACTGAAGCTTTCTTT
abundance: NA
j_gene: TRBJ1-1
d_gene: NA
v_gene: TRBV19

CDR3aa: CASTAAGDRGKQYF
CDR3nt: TGTGCCAGTACCGCGGCGGGGGACAGGGGCAAGCAGTACTTC
abundance: NA
j_gene: TRBJ2-7
d_gene: TRBD1
v_gene: TRBV19

CDR3aa: CASSLWAGAGNTIYF
CDR3nt: TGCGCCAGCAGCTTGTGGGCAGGGGCTGGAAACACCATATATTTT
abundance: NA
j_gene: TRBJ1-3
d_gene: NA
v_gene: TRBV5-1

CDR3aa: CASSHNKFEQYF
CDR3nt: TGTGCCAGCAGCCACAACAAGTTCGAGCAGTACTTC
abundance: NA
j_gene: TRBJ2-7
d_gene: NA
v_gene: TRBV3-1/TRBV3-2

CDR3aa: CASGGAGNTIYF
CDR3nt: TGTGCCAGTGGGGGGGCTGGAAACACCATATATTTT
abundance: once
j_gene: TRBJ1-3
d_gene: NA
v_gene: TRBV19

CDR3aa: CASSQATAANNSPLHF
CDR3nt: TGCGCCAGCAGCCAAGCGACGGCAGCTAATAATTCACCCCTCCACTTT
abundance: NA
j_gene: TRBJ1-6
d_gene: NA
v_gene: TRBV4-3

CDR3aa: CASSLEAADSNQPQHF
CDR3nt: TGCGCCAGCAGCTTGGAGGCCGCTGATAGCAATCAGCCCCAGCATTTT
abundance: NA
j_gene: TRBJ1-5
d_gene: NA
v_gene: TRBV5-1

CDR3aa: CASSYDLGTYEQYF
CDR3nt: TGTGCCAGCAGTTACGATCTGGGCACCTACGAGCAGTACTTC
abundance: NA
j_gene: TRBJ2-7
d_gene: NA
v_gene: TRBV6-5

CDR3aa: CASSFSLQGANGYTF
CDR3nt: TGTGCCAGCAGTTTCTCCCTACAGGGGGCGAATGGCTACACCTTC
abundance: NA
j_gene: TRBJ1-2
d_gene: TRBD1
v_gene: TRBV27

CDR3aa: CASSVGQGYGNTIYF
CDR3nt: TGTGCCAGCAGCGTGGGACAGGGATATGGAAACACCATATATTTT
abundance: NA
j_gene: TRBJ1-3
d_gene: TRBD1
v_gene: TRBV2

CDR3aa: CASSAGASYNEQFF
CDR3nt: TGTGCCAGCTCCGCCGGGGCGTCCTACAATGAGCAGTTCTTC
abundance: NA
j_gene: TRBJ2-1
d_gene: NA
v_gene: TRBV18

CDR3aa: CASSQGLAGISANEQFF
CDR3nt: TGTGCCAGCAGCCAAGGACTAGCGGGAATCTCGGCCAATGAGCAGTTCTTC
abundance: NA
j_gene: TRBJ2-1
d_gene: TRBD2
v_gene: TRBV3-1/TRBV3-2

CDR3aa: CASSFLPPGVEQYF
CDR3nt: TGTGCCAGCAGCTTTCTCCCTCCGGGAGTAGAGCAGTACTTC
abundance: NA
j_gene: TRBJ2-7
d_gene: NA
v_gene: TRBV11-2

CDR3aa: CATSRPPGGSETQYF
CDR3nt: TGTGCCACCAGCAGACCCCCCGGGGGCTCGGAGACCCAGTACTTC
abundance: once
j_gene: TRBJ2-5
d_gene: NA
v_gene: TRBV15

CDR3aa: CASSVDRAYEQYF
CDR3nt: TGTGCCAGCAGCGTGGACAGGGCCTACGAGCAGTACTTC
abundance: NA
j_gene: TRBJ2-7
d_gene: TRBD1
v_gene: TRBV6-5

CDR3aa: CASSLPGGNTEAFF
CDR3nt: TGTGCCAGCAGCTTGCCAGGTGGGAACACTGAAGCTTTCTTT
abundance: once
j_gene: TRBJ1-1
d_gene: NA
v_gene: TRBV5-4